Shown below are 8 T cell receptor beta chains from a single sample sequenced in a study of response to subunit inactivated influenza vaccine. TCRdb re-called the RT-PCR reads through MiXCR, storing one row per CDR3 protein. The sample lists 700,000 to 900,000 distinct CDR3 sequences; 21% were seen once. Sequences were derived from PBMCs from blood, sampled 5 to 6 days after vaccination. The receptors stem from a man aged 50 to 60 who received an inactivated influenza vaccine.

This clonotype was seen at least ten times. V usage is TRBV20-1 and J usage is TRBJ1-2; no reliable D call. Germline V CDR1 and CDR2: DFQATT, SNEGSKA (reference sequence). Trimming took off 6 bases at V and 7 bases at J, with 18 bases between the two ends. This CDR3 is built from 13 residues. The DNA for the CDR3 is TGCAGTGCCCTGACGTCCCCTGCGGGTGGCTACACCTTC. This codes for CSALTSPAGGYTF.

This clonotype counts as medium-sized. The chain has TRBV29-1 and TRBJ2-5; D is uncertain. This CDR3 contains 10 residues. V was clipped by 4 bases and J by 5 bases, with 5 bases between them. Germline values: CDR1 SQVTM, CDR2 ANQGSEA. For the CDR3, the DNA is TGCAGCGTTGTATTCGAGACCCAGTACTTC. The encoded protein is CSVVFETQYF.

In DNA form, the CDR3 reads TGTGCCAGCAGTTTAGCGCTCCGGGTGGGCTACGAGCAGTACTTC. Amino acid sequence: CASSLALRVGYEQYF. The chain has TRBV12-3 or TRBV12-4 and TRBJ2-7; D is uncertain. V was pared by 0 bases and J by 3 bases, with 12 bases between. There are 15 residues in the CDR3.

This chain connects TRBV27 to TRBJ2-7, with D possibly matching TRBD1 (5 bases). Trimming shortened V by 3 bases and J by 7 bases, and 10 bases separated the two germline ends. The CDR3 runs to 12 residues. Looked up from germline, CDR1 is MNHEY and CDR2 is SMNVEV (reference sequence). The CDR3 region is CASSLLGREQYF. In DNA form, the CDR3 reads TGTGCCAGCAGTTTGTTGGGGCGGGAGCAGTACTTC.

The V gene is TRBV5-5, the J gene TRBJ2-5; 7 nucleotides align to TRBD2. V gave up 0 bases and J gave up 4 bases; unmatched junction bases: 3. Germline CDR1 and CDR2: SGHKS and YYEKEE (reference sequence). The CDR3 loop spans 14 amino acids. This CDR3 reads CASSLDGGVETQYF. The CDR3 bases are TGTGCCAGCAGCTTGGATGGGGGGGTAGAGACCCAGTACTTC.

V is TRBV9 and J is TRBJ2-1; 10 bases map to TRBD2. Per germline, CDR1 SGDLS and CDR2 YYNGEE. This CDR3 has 21 amino acids. Trimming removed 0 bases from V and 0 bases from J; junction bases left unmatched: 15. CDR3 sequence reads: CASSVVGAGGGRGNSYNEQFF. The CDR3 coding sequence is TGTGCCAGCAGCGTAGTGGGAGCGGGAGGGGGCCGGGGAAACTCCTACAATGAGCAGTTCTTC.

V and J are TRBV7-9 and TRBJ2-1, with TRBD1 identical over 8 bases. The CDR3 runs to 15 residues. With V trimmed by 6 bases and J by 7 bases, 11 bases remained unmatched. Per germline, CDR1 SEHNR and CDR2 FQNEAQ (reference sequence). The CDR3 loop reads CASSQRQGPWNEQFF. CDR3 nucleotides: TGTGCCAGCAGTCAAAGACAGGGGCCATGGAATGAGCAGTTCTTC.

V and J are TRBV12-3 or TRBV12-4 and TRBJ1-1; D is ambiguous. Trimming took 5 bases from V and 5 from J, leaving 12 bases between them. This CDR3 region has 13 residues. CDR3 region: CASSAQKGTEAFF. The DNA for the CDR3 is TGTGCCAGCAGTGCCCAGAAGGGAACTGAAGCTTTCTTT.